The source of this T cell receptor (beta chain) is a study of shared clonotypes between healthy human individuals. Measured with immunoSEQ multiplex PCR; TCRdb has only the in-frame clones, and not every one. Among about 1.5 million clones listed, 95% to 97% were seen once. Study findings and constraints: Naive subsets, compared against memory subsets, generally had larger estimated richness values.

The CDR3 runs to 14 residues. Germline loops: CDR1 LNHNV, CDR2 YYDKDF (reference sequence). Deletions cut 1 base from V and 3 bases from J, with 6 bases between. Worth noting for this clone: Its specificity is not known.

Into CD45RA+ naive and CD45RA-negative memory subsets, the CD4+ cells were split. This receptor was obtained from a man aged 25 to 45 in good health. The chain is built from TRBV15 and TRBJ2-2; D remains unclear. The specimen was naive CD4+ T cells sorted from blood. Sample subset: CD45RA+ positively selected. The CDR3 sequence is CATSRVIDTGELFF. The CDR3 region has the DNA TGTGCCACCAGCAGAGTTATAGACACCGGGGAGCTGTTTTTT.